This T cell receptor beta chain was recovered during a study of CD8 T cells in ankylosing spondylitis. This clonotype was counted ten times or more. The target antigen is unknown. The V gene's germline CDR1 is SGHTA and CDR2 FQGNSA. The CDR3 is 14 residues long. Trimming left V 1 base short and J 5 bases short, with 11 bases between. Study conclusions and caveats: Clones linked to disease were reported to show significant enrichment in matched ankylosing spondylitis synovial fluid. Apparently characteristic of ankylosing spondylitis blood was a TCR beta motif (about eight highly homologous variants).

Scientists made TCR beta libraries using quantitative 5'-RACE with molecular barcodes. MiXCR was run by TCRdb on the 5' RACE reads, yielding one entry per CDR3 protein. Of about 130,000 distinct CDR3 sequences listed, around 6.6% are singletons. Sequencing used blood, either unsorted or a sorted T cell fraction (not recorded which). V usage is TRBV7-2 and J usage is TRBJ1-1; tentative D call: TRBD1 (5 bases). The sequence was obtained from a female donor with ankylosing spondylitis or in good health (not recorded which). This chain's CDR3 is CASSLDQGKTEAFF. DNA of the CDR3: TGTGCCAGCAGCTTAGACCAGGGCAAAACTGAAGCTTTCTTT.